This T cell receptor beta chain is from a study of blood T cell repertoires in COVID-19. Overall study: The analysed material was cDNA or gDNA that came from T cells, B-cell-depleted T cells, or PBMCs.

As originally analysed: It was from reference gene primer amplification that nucleated cell counts were estimated. Profiling relied on immunoSEQ multiplex PCR, and the TCRdb table lists in-frame clones only, not all of them. V, J and clone size were drawn from that table, and D and trimming were deduced from the DNA. The sample shows about 210,000 clones, about 91% of them seen only once. This CDR3 comprises 15 residues. From germline, CDR1 is SGHDN and CDR2 FVKESK. The V and J ends lost 3 bases and 0 bases, in that order; junction bases with no gene match: 3. This clone was picked up one time. The origin of this receptor is a young man with acute or convalescent COVID-19. The material sequenced was peripheral blood. V usage is TRBV14 and J usage is TRBJ2-7, with 9 positions matching TRBD1. CDR3 nucleotides: TGTGCCAGCAGCCAGGGACAGGGTAGCTCCTACGAGCAGTACTTC. Protein: CASSQGQGSSYEQYF.